This record looks at one TCR beta chain sequence and its context. Antigen specificity is unknown. The data were obtained in a study of blood T cells in healthy people across ages. Each donor was a healthy Caucasian individual from Russia, aged roughly 6 to 100. Each sample yielded at least 6.5 million isolated PBMCs. Through a sample-barcoded 5' primer and a J-beta primer mix, a second PCR was run for roughly 6 to 11 cycles. MiXCR was run by TCRdb on the 5' RACE reads, yielding one entry per CDR3 protein. The sample records over a million distinct CDR3 sequences, 35% to 45% being singletons. CDR1 is LGHDT and CDR2 is YNNKEL in the germline V gene (reference sequence). Trimming removed 1 base from V and 4 bases from J; junction bases left unmatched: 7. The CDR3 spans 17 residues. Overall study results and limits: Diversity of TCR beta per million T cells declined in a roughly linear way with age. Total diversity from one million sequenced T cells was likely underestimated.

The rearrangement joins TRBV3-1 to TRBJ2-1; 10 bases map to TRBD2. This sequence was found in a woman between 18 and 29 years old in good health. Sequencing used blood. The CDR3 bases are TGTGCCAGCAGCCAAGGGACTAGCGGAGGGGTGTACAATGAGCAGTTCTTC. Protein product: CASSQGTSGGVYNEQFF.